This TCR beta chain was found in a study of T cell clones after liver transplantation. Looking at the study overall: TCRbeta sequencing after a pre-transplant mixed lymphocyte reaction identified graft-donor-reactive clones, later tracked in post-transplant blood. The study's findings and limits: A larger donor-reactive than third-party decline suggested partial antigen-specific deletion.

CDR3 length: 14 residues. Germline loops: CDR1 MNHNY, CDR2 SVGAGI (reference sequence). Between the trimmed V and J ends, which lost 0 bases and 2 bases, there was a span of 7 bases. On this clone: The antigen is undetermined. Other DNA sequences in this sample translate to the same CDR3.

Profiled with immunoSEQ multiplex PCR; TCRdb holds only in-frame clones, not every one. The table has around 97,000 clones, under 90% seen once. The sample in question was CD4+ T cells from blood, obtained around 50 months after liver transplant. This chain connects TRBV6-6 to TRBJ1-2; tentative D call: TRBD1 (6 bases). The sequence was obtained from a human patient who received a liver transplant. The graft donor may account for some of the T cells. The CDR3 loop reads CASSYSRGNYGYTF. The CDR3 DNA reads TGTGCCAGCAGTTACTCAAGGGGGAACTATGGCTACACCTTC.